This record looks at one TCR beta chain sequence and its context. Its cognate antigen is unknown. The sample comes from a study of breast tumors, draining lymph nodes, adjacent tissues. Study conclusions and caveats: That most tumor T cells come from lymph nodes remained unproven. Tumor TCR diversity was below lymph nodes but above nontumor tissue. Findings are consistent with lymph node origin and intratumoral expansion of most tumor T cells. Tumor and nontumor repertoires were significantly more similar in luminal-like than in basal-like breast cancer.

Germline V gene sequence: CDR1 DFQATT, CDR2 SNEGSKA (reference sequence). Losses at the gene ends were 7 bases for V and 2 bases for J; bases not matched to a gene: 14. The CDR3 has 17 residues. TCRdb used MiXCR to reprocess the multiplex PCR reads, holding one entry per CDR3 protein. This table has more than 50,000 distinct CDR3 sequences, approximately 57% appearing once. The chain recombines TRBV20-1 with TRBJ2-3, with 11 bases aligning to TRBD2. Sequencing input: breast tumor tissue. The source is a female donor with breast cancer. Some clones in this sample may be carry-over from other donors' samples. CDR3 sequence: CSGQALAGVAPTDTQYF. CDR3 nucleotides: TGCAGTGGGCAGGCACTAGCGGGAGTGGCCCCCACAGATACGCAGTATTTT.